A selection of T cell receptor beta chains follows, all from one sample in a study of T cells after yellow fever vaccination. Each CDR3 protein is one row after TCRdb ran MiXCR on the 5' RACE reads. Seen here are hundreds of thousands of distinct CDR3 sequences, over 4.5% observed once, and the top ten hold roughly 3%. The sequencing here drew on CD4+ T cells sorted from PBMCs, taken on the day of the yellow fever booster vaccination. The receptor set was obtained from a man in his late teens or twenties who received the YFV17D yellow fever vaccine. The CDR3 runs from the conserved cysteine through the conserved F or W.

v_gene	j_gene	CDR3aa
TRBV12-3/TRBV12-4	TRBJ1-2	CASNPTGAYGYTF
TRBV6-2/TRBV6-3	TRBJ2-2	CASSYRTGSLEWWTGELFF
TRBV10-3	TRBJ1-2	CAISDPGYGYTF
TRBV7-2	TRBJ2-3	CASSADRDTDTQYF
TRBV5-1	TRBJ2-5	CASSLVPRQETQYF
TRBV10-3	TRBJ2-3	CAISLNEGTDTQYF
TRBV28	TRBJ1-2	CASSLVGRANYGYTF
TRBV20-1	TRBJ1-6	CSAREGSRNSPLHF
TRBV19	TRBJ2-2	CASSTRDSVFAGELFF
TRBV9	TRBJ2-1	CASSSQSQGHEQFF
TRBV19	TRBJ2-7	CASSIARGLVYEQYF
TRBV29-1	TRBJ1-1	CSVEVSYTEAFF
TRBV30	TRBJ2-1	CAWSDRQSQFF
TRBV6-6	TRBJ2-1	CASSHPVAAMRAYNEQFF
TRBV7-2	TRBJ1-5	CASSSGTGGRQPQHF
TRBV1	TRBJ2-3	CTSSQDPAADTQYF
TRBV7-9	TRBJ1-2	CASSRGDSHYGYTF
TRBV5-1	TRBJ1-3	CASSLEGLNSGNTIYF
TRBV5-1	TRBJ2-1	CASSYQGGKYNEQFF
TRBV2	TRBJ1-5	CASSAPSNQPQHF
TRBV12-3/TRBV12-4	TRBJ1-1	CASSWSTGGTEAFF
TRBV7-2	TRBJ2-7	CASSFYYEQYF
TRBV5-1	TRBJ2-1	CASSLAGGPNEQFF
TRBV28	TRBJ2-5	CASSLPRFRTQYF
TRBV5-1	TRBJ1-2	CASSLGQGAGGYTF
TRBV20-1	TRBJ1-5	CSAPDRPGIQPQHF
TRBV19	TRBJ2-3	CASSSRLAGTPQTQYF
TRBV19	TRBJ2-5	CASSRGWTEETQYF
TRBV5-1	TRBJ2-2	CASSFHELNTGELFF
TRBV5-1	TRBJ1-1	CASSFGASTEAFF
TRBV2	TRBJ1-2	CASGYRQNYGYTF
TRBV7-3	TRBJ2-2	CASSLDRDSSNTGELFF
TRBV3-1	TRBJ1-1	CASSRQEVRYTEAFF
TRBV5-1	TRBJ2-1	CASSLSTNNEQFF
TRBV20-1	TRBJ2-7	CSASGGAGDYEQYF
TRBV7-3	TRBJ2-1	CASSLIGYNEQFF
TRBV3-1	TRBJ1-3	CASSQQQGPGNTIYF
TRBV4-3	TRBJ2-1	CASSRTGGPLEQFF
TRBV2	TRBJ1-3	CASSEGFWVHTGNTIYF
TRBV20-1	TRBJ1-2	CSASHRQYGYTF
TRBV7-2	TRBJ2-4	CASTEGVGNIQYF
TRBV20-1	TRBJ1-6	CSAPDRSSYNSPLHF
TRBV6-2/TRBV6-3	TRBJ1-2	CASSNGILYGYTF
TRBV6-6	TRBJ1-5	CASSYSSLNQPQHF
TRBV25-1	TRBJ2-2	CASSEVLFTGELFF
TRBV6-5	TRBJ1-1	CASTRSRDTGAEAFF
TRBV5-4	TRBJ1-4	CASSPDRSNEKLFF
TRBV29-1	TRBJ1-2	CSVDGGGTGDGYTF
TRBV6-2/TRBV6-3	TRBJ1-2	CASSYFPLDYGYTF
TRBV12-3/TRBV12-4	TRBJ2-2	CASSLRLAVNTGELFF
TRBV3-1	TRBJ2-4	CASSPGPPEYIQYF
TRBV9	TRBJ2-1	CAKPGIQFF
TRBV7-9	TRBJ1-2	CASSLGDPGYGYTF
TRBV30	TRBJ2-3	CAWSYQAAPTDTQYF
TRBV6-6	TRBJ2-1	CASTGGSYNEQFF
TRBV15	TRBJ1-1	CATSSGGTGVANTEAFF